Below, 26 T cell receptor beta chains from the same sample are listed, as sequenced in a study of T cells after yellow fever vaccination. TCRdb itself ran the 5' RACE reads through MiXCR, one entry per CDR3 protein. Of approximately 510,000 distinct CDR3 sequences detected, around a fifth appear once; the ten largest clones hold around 16%. Sequenced here: PBMCs, sampled around 3 weeks after the first yellow fever vaccination. These TCRs come from a young man who received the YFV17D yellow fever vaccine.

This chain uses TRBV5-1 with TRBJ2-2; 7 bases are a match to TRBD1. Per germline, CDR1 SGHRS and CDR2 YFSETQ. The V segment lost 6 bases and the J segment 5 bases; nucleotides outside the gene matches: 10. This CDR3 is built from 15 residues. CDR3 in DNA: TGCGCCAGCACGATACGAGGGGGCGGAACCGGGGAGCTGTTTTTT. Protein: CASTIRGGGTGELFF. Based on the CDR3 plus reference TRBV5-1 and TRBJ2-2, the full variable domain is KAGVTQTPRYLIKTRGQQVTLSCSPISGHRSVSWYQQTPGQGLQFLFEYFSETQRNKGNFPGRFSGRQFSNSRSEMNVSTLELGDSALYLCASTIRGGGTGELFFGEGSRLTVL.

The chain combines TRBV20-1 with TRBJ1-5; no clear D. Germline V lookup: CDR1 DFQATT, CDR2 SNEGSKA (reference sequence). CDR3 length: 14 amino acids. Trimming removed 6 bases from V and 5 bases from J, with 17 bases in between. The DNA for the CDR3 is TGCAGTGCCCCCAGGAGCGGCACTGATCAGCCCCAGCATTTT. Translating gives CSAPRSGTDQPQHF.

V gene TRBV4-1 combines with J gene TRBJ2-7; maybe TRBD2 (5 bases). V lost 1 base to trimming and J lost 5 bases, with 9 bases between them. Germline-derived CDR1 and CDR2 are MGHRA and YSYEKL. The CDR3 runs 13 residues. The CDR3: CASSQGNGDEQYV. In nucleotides, the CDR3 is TGCGCCAGCAGCCAAGGGAACGGGGACGAGCAGTACGTC.

The rearrangement links TRBV7-9 to TRBJ1-1; 8 bases agree with TRBD1. Germline-derived CDR1 and CDR2 are SEHNR and FQNEAQ (reference sequence). The junction had 5 bases not matched to a gene; V was cut back by 4 bases and J by 1 base. This CDR3 contains 15 residues. The CDR3 here is CASSSRTGSNTEAFF. Here the CDR3 DNA reads TGTGCCAGCAGCTCAAGGACAGGGTCGAACACTGAAGCTTTCTTT.

The chain employs TRBV27 and TRBJ2-7; TRBD1 aligns across 9 bases. CDR1 is MNHEY, CDR2 SMNVEV, per germline (reference sequence). This CDR3 is built from 14 residues. The trim removed 2 bases at V and 2 bases at J, leaving 1 base unmatched. The CDR3 DNA follows: TGTGCCAGCAGTTTAAGGACAGGGGCCTACGAGCAGTACGTC. The encoded protein is CASSLRTGAYEQYV.

This clonotype occurred a few times. The chain employs TRBV12-3 or TRBV12-4 and TRBJ1-2, with D possibly matching TRBD1 (6 bases). This CDR3 is built from 13 residues. Trimming removed 6 bases at V and 3 bases at J, with 11 bases between. CDR3 protein: CASRQGLDYGYTF. The CDR3 DNA is TGTGCCAGCAGGCAGGGGCTGGACTATGGCTACACCTTC.

There are many counts of this clonotype. CDR3 residues: CATSRVSDRYNEQFF. Written as DNA, the CDR3 is TGTGCCACCAGCAGAGTATCGGACCGGTACAATGAGCAGTTCTTC. V is TRBV15 and J is TRBJ2-1; D is undetermined. The CDR3 totals 15 residues. Trimming took 1 base from V and 4 from J, leaving 11 bases between them. Germline CDR1 LNHNV, CDR2 YYDKDF (reference sequence).

This clonotype showed up just a few times. The rearrangement links TRBV7-3 to TRBJ1-4, with 7 bases aligning to TRBD1. The trim removed 5 bases at V and 4 bases at J, leaving 7 bases unmatched. The CDR3 runs 15 residues. Germline CDR1 is SGHTA and CDR2 is FQGTGA. The CDR3: CASSPGQASNEKLFF. The CDR3 DNA is TGTGCCAGCAGCCCAGGACAGGCTAGTAATGAAAAACTGTTTTTT. Looking up the rest from reference TRBV7-3 and TRBJ1-4 gives the full variable domain: GAGVSQTPSNKVTEKGKYVELRCDPISGHTALYWYRQSLGQGPEFLIYFQGTGAADDSGLPNDRFFAVRPEGSVSTLKIQRTERGDSAVYLCASSPGQASNEKLFFGSGTQLSVL.

This clonotype turned up a few times. This rearrangement joins TRBV4-1 to TRBJ2-2; the match to TRBD2 covers 8 bases. Germline-derived CDR1 and CDR2 are MGHRA and YSYEKL. J gave up 5 bases and V 4 bases, and 12 bases lay outside the gene matches. The CDR3 is 17 residues long. CDR3 nucleotide sequence: TGCGCCAGCAGCCCGAGGGGGGCGGGGGGTGGAACCGGGGAGCTGTTTTTT. This gives the protein CASSPRGAGGGTGELFF.

The chain has TRBV29-1 and TRBJ1-1; possibly TRBD1 for D (6 bases). V was shortened by 5 bases and J by 11 bases, with 15 bases between the two germline ends. Germline CDR1 SQVTM, CDR2 ANQGSEA. This CDR3 region has 11 residues. This CDR3 is CSVWRTVDAFF. CDR3 coding DNA: TGCAGCGTTTGGAGGACAGTAGACGCTTTCTTT.

This chain uses TRBV6-2 or TRBV6-3 with TRBJ2-1; 13 positions match TRBD2. The ends lost 7 bases at V and 15 bases at J; junction bases unmatched: 18. The germline V gene has CDR1 MNHEY and CDR2 SVGEGT. The length of the CDR3 is 16 residues. As DNA, the CDR3 is TGTGCCAGCACCCCGTGGACCGGGACTAGCGGGGAGGGACTGTTCTTC. Amino acid sequence: CASTPWTGTSGEGLFF.

This chain connects TRBV9 to TRBJ2-2, with 8 bases lining up with TRBD2. The CDR3 runs 16 residues. CDR1 SGDLS and CDR2 YYNGEE come from the germline V gene. V lost 3 bases and J lost 4; bases outside the gene matches: 8. Here the CDR3 DNA reads TGTGCCAGCAGCGAGCCCTCCCGGGGGGGCACCGGGGAGCTGTTTTTT. Amino acid sequence: CASSEPSRGGTGELFF.

This clonotype was counted once. The J gene is TRBJ2-3, the V gene TRBV21-1; the table's D call of TRBD2 was not tested on the DNA. TRBV21-1 is reported as a pseudogene. The CDR3 has 15 amino acids. The CDR3 DNA follows: TGTGCCAGCACCTCAAATAACAGGGCCCCAGATACGCAGTATTTT. It translates to CASTSNNRAPDTQYF.

The chain uses TRBV6-2 or TRBV6-3 and TRBJ2-1; 7 positions agree with TRBD2. This CDR3 is built from 16 residues. Germline CDR1 and CDR2: MNHEY and SVGEGT. After removal of 4 bases from V and 4 bases from J, the junction contained 10 bases not matched to a gene. The CDR3 DNA follows: TGTGCCAGCAGTTCAGAGGTAGCGGGTCTTTACAATGAGCAGTTCTTC. Translating it yields CASSSEVAGLYNEQFF.

Many counts were recorded for this clonotype. The J gene is TRBJ2-1, the V gene TRBV5-1; D is uncertain. The CDR3 length is 11 residues. Per the germline V gene, CDR1 is SGHRS and CDR2 is YFSETQ. The V end was cut by 5 bases, the J end by 7 bases, with 7 bases between. The CDR3 is CASRLGNEQFF. The DNA for the CDR3 is TGCGCCAGCAGGTTAGGTAATGAGCAGTTCTTC.

This clonotype was detected only a few times. V is TRBV5-5 and J is TRBJ2-1, with 8 bases matching TRBD1. The CDR3 totals 14 residues. J gave up 10 bases and V 4 bases, and 10 bases lay outside the gene matches. Germline-derived CDR1 and CDR2 are SGHKS and YYEKEE (reference sequence). This CDR3 reads CASSPLTRDREQFF. The CDR3 region has the DNA TGTGCCAGCAGCCCGTTAACCAGGGACAGGGAGCAGTTCTTC.

This clonotype was picked up a small number of times. CDR3 coding DNA: TGTGCCAGCAGCCAAGATGGTGCAGGGGGCTTTGGTGGCTACACCTTC. Its translation is CASSQDGAGGFGGYTF. V is TRBV4-2 and J is TRBJ1-2, with 8 bases lining up with TRBD1. The CDR3 runs to 16 residues. V shed 0 bases, J shed 7 bases, and the junction held 10 bases outside the gene matches. Per the germline V gene, CDR1 is LGHNA and CDR2 is YNFKEQ.

This clonotype was detected only a few times. The chain carries TRBV5-1 and TRBJ2-7; 11 bases match TRBD1. Trimming cost V 4 bases and J 5 bases; bases outside gene matches: 5. The CDR3 extends over 14 amino acids. Germline values: CDR1 SGHRS, CDR2 YFSETQ. The CDR3, as DNA: TGCGCCAGCAGCCAAGGACAGGGGGCAGACGAGCAGTACTTC. Translated: CASSQGQGADEQYF.

The chain links TRBV5-1 to TRBJ2-3; 7 bases are shared with TRBD1. Germline values: CDR1 SGHRS, CDR2 YFSETQ. There are 15 residues in the CDR3. J lost 4 bases, V lost 5 bases, and 10 bases had no gene match. The CDR3 DNA reads as TGCGCCAGCAGAATCCGGCAGGGGGAACCAGATACGCAGTATTTT. This codes for CASRIRQGEPDTQYF.

The rearrangement joins TRBV6-4 to TRBJ2-3; tentatively, D is TRBD1 (6 bases). This CDR3 has 15 residues. With 3 bases removed from V and 4 bases from J, the gap between germline ends came to 14 bases. Germline-derived CDR1 and CDR2 are MRHNA and SNTAGT. CDR3 sequence reads: CASSDGQGGADTQYF. The CDR3 DNA sequence: TGTGCCAGCAGTGATGGCCAAGGGGGAGCAGATACGCAGTATTTT.

In its sample, this clonotype was seen many times. This rearrangement joins TRBV12-3 or TRBV12-4 to TRBJ1-3; D is uncertain. The CDR3 sequence is 15 residues long. Between the trimmed V and J ends, which lost 8 bases and 0 bases, there was a span of 14 bases. For the CDR3, the DNA is TGTGCCAGCCGGCTGGACGGTCTCTCTGGAAACACCATATATTTT. Amino acid sequence: CASRLDGLSGNTIYF.

The gene calls are TRBV6-5 and TRBJ1-6; 7 bases are shared with TRBD1. The length of the CDR3 is 16 residues. From germline, CDR1 is MNHEY and CDR2 SVGAGI. Unmatched junction bases numbered 6, after V lost 0 bases and J lost 7 bases. DNA of the CDR3: TGTGCCAGCAGTTACTCGAACGTACAGGGGAATTCACCCCTCCACTTT. Translation gives CASSYSNVQGNSPLHF.

This clonotype was seen more than once but under ten times. This chain connects TRBV29-1 to TRBJ1-1, with D possibly being TRBD1 (6 bases). Trimming cost V 4 bases and J 6 bases, with 12 bases left between them. This CDR3 comprises 12 residues. CDR1 is SQVTM, CDR2 ANQGSEA, per germline. As DNA, the CDR3 is TGCAGCGTTGCTTTCGGGGGCCCTGAAGCTTTCTTT. It encodes CSVAFGGPEAFF.

The J gene is TRBJ1-1, the V gene TRBV13; TRBD1 matches at 8 bases. V lost 2 bases and J lost 1; bases outside the gene matches: 6. This CDR3 has 16 residues. Germline V gives CDR1 PRHDT, CDR2 FYEKMQ (reference sequence). This chain's CDR3 is CASSLTGTGGNTEAFF. The CDR3 DNA is TGTGCCAGCAGCTTAACCGGGACAGGAGGGAACACTGAAGCTTTCTTT.

The chain employs TRBV7-2 and TRBJ2-3; D remains ambiguous. This CDR3 is 14 amino acids long. Germline V gives CDR1 SGHTA, CDR2 FQGNSA. V was clipped by 5 bases and J by 6 bases, with 15 bases between them. The CDR3 bases are TGTGCCAGCAGCATCTCAATGGGCGCGGATACGCAGTATTTT. This encodes CASSISMGADTQYF.

This clonotype showed up just a few times. The chain is built from TRBV7-9 and TRBJ2-7; D gene unclear. V lost 6 bases and J 0 bases, leaving 18 bases between the germline ends. Looked up from germline, CDR1 is SEHNR and CDR2 is FQNEAQ (reference sequence). The CDR3 is made up of 16 amino acids. The CDR3 is CASRPAGSVSSYEQYV. The CDR3 DNA reads as TGTGCCAGCAGACCCGCAGGAAGCGTTAGCTCCTACGAGCAGTACGTC.